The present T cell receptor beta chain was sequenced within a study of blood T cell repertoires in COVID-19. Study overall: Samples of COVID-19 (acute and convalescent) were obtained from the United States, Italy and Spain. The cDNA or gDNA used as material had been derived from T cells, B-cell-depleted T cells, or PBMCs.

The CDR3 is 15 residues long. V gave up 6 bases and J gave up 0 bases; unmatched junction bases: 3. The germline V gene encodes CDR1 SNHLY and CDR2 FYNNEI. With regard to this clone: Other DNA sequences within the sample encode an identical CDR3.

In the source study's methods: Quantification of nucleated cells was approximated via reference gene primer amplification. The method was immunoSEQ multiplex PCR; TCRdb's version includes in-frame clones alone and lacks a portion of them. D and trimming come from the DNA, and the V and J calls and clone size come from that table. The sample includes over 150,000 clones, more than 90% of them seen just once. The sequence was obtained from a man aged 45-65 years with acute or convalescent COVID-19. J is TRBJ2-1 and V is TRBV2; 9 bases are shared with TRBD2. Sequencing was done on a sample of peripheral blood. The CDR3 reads CASRREGGSYNEQFF. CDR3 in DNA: TGTGCCAGCAGGCGGGAGGGCGGCTCCTACAATGAGCAGTTCTTC.